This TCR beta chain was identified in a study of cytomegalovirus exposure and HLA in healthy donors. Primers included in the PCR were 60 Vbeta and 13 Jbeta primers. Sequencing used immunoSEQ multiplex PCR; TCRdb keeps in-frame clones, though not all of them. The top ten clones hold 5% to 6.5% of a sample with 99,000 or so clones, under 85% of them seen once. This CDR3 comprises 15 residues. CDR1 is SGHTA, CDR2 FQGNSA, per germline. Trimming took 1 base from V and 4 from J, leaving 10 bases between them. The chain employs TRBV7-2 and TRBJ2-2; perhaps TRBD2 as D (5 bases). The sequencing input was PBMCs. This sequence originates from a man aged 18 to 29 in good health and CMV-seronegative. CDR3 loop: CASSLGGSGTGELFF. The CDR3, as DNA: TGTGCCAGCAGCTTAGGAGGGTCGGGCACCGGGGAGCTGTTTTTT.